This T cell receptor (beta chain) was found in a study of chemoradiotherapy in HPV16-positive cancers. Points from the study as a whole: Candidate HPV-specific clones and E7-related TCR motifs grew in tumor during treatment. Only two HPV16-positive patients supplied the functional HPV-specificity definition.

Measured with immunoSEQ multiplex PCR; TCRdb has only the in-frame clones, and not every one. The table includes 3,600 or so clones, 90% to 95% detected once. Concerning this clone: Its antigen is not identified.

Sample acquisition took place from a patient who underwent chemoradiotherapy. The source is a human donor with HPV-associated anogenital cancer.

The CDR3 nucleotides read TGTGCCATCGCCGGGACAGCCACTGAAGCTTTCTTT. Translation gives CAIAGTATEAFF. The V and J genes are TRBV10-3 and TRBJ1-1, with 7 positions matching TRBD1. Germline values: CDR1 ENHRY, CDR2 SYGVKD. The CDR3 has 12 amino acids. V was pared by 8 bases and J by 4 bases, with 4 bases of the junction left unmatched.